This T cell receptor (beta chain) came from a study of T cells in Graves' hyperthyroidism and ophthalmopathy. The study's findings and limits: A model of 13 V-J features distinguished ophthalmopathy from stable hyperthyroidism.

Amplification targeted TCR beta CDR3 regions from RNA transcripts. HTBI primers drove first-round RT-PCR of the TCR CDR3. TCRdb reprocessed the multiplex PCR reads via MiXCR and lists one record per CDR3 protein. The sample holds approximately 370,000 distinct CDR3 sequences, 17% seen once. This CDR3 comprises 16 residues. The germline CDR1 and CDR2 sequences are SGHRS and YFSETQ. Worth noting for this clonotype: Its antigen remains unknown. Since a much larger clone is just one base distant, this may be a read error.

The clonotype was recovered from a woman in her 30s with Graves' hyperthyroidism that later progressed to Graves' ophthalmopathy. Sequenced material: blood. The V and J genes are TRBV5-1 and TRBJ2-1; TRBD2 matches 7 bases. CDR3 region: CASKIGGGITYNEQLF. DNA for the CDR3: TGCGCCAGCAAAATTGGCGGGGGTATCACCTACAATGAGCAGCTCTTC.